This T cell receptor beta chain was recovered during a study of T cells after yellow fever vaccination. Trimming left V 2 bases short and J 4 bases short, with 5 bases between. This CDR3 is built from 13 residues. Germline assignment: CDR1 MNHEY and CDR2 SVGAGI. TCRdb recomputed calls from the 5' RACE reads with MiXCR, one row per CDR3 protein. The profile shows hundreds of thousands of distinct CDR3 sequences, about 13% of them singletons. Here the sequenced sample was PBMCs, taken on the day of the yellow fever booster vaccination. The rearrangement uses TRBV6-5 and TRBJ1-4; D remains ambiguous. The sequence derives from a man aged 25-40 years who received the YFV17D yellow fever vaccine. In DNA, the CDR3 is TGTGCCAGCAGTTACCAATTTAATGAAAAACTGTTTTTT. It is translated as CASSYQFNEKLFF.